The 23 T cell receptor beta chains given below trace back to one sample, sequenced in a study of T cells in localized non-small cell lung cancer. The table came from immunoSEQ multiplex PCR; TCRdb's copy has only in-frame clones and leaves some out. This table holds about 17,000 clones, approximately 82% found once. This sample comprised peripheral blood, obtained before any cancer treatment. These receptors came from a male donor at least 60 years old with stage III lung adenocarcinoma.

The gene calls are TRBV7-6 and TRBJ1-4; D call uncertain. Trimming shortened V by 5 bases and J by 8 bases, and 18 bases separated the two germline ends. This CDR3 spans 15 amino acids. Per the germline V gene, CDR1 is SGHVS and CDR2 is FNYEAQ. For the CDR3, the DNA is TGTGCCAGCAGCCCCACCCTTTGGCAGGAGGAAAAACTGTTTTTT. Its translation is CASSPTLWQEEKLFF.

The chain links TRBV5-1 to TRBJ1-6; weak D call: TRBD1 (5 bases). The CDR3 spans 13 residues. Deletions cut 5 bases from V and 4 bases from J, with 7 bases between. Germline V CDR1 and CDR2: SGHRS, YFSETQ. The CDR3 DNA reads TGCGCCAGCAGACAGGCGTATAATTCACCCCTCCACTTT. It yields the protein CASRQAYNSPLHF.

This sequence joins TRBV6-1 and TRBJ2-7; TRBD2 is a possible D gene (6 bases). V lost 7 bases and J 5 bases, leaving 18 bases between the germline ends. Germline lookup yields CDR1 MNHNS and CDR2 SASEGT. CDR3 length equals 14 residues. This CDR3 reads CASTTDPSGDEQYF. CDR3 nucleotide sequence: TGTGCCAGCACCACGGACCCGTCGGGGGACGAGCAGTACTTC.

This clone was counted a single time. The chain is built from TRBV7-2 and TRBJ1-2; D unclear. From germline, CDR1 is SGHTA and CDR2 FQGNSA. The CDR3 runs to 15 residues. With 8 bases removed from V and 6 bases from J, the gap between germline ends came to 22 bases. The CDR3 sequence: CASSPLPARADGYTF. The CDR3, as DNA: TGTGCCAGCTCCCCTCTCCCCGCCCGGGCTGATGGCTACACCTTC.

This clone was recorded only once. The V and J genes are TRBV7-6 and TRBJ1-3; possible D gene TRBD1, 6 bases. Germline CDR1 reads SGHVS; CDR2 reads FNYEAQ. The CDR3 runs to 17 residues. Trimming stripped 5 bases from V and 0 bases from J, with 17 bases between. This CDR3 reads CASSPISGASSGNTIYF. In DNA, the CDR3 is TGTGCCAGCAGCCCTATTTCGGGGGCCTCCTCTGGAAACACCATATATTTT.

This clone was seen only a few times. The CDR3 here is CASSLEGQGGDEQFF. CDR3 sequence (DNA): TGCGCCAGCAGCTTGGAGGGACAGGGGGGCGATGAGCAGTTCTTC. V and J are TRBV5-1 and TRBJ2-1; 11 nucleotides agree with TRBD1. V trimming: 0 bases; J trimming: 8 bases; junction bases outside the gene matches: 4. CDR3 length: 15 amino acids. From germline, CDR1 is SGHRS and CDR2 YFSETQ.

This chain connects TRBV7-8 to TRBJ2-3, with 7 bases lining up with TRBD2. Per germline, CDR1 SGHVS and CDR2 FQNEAQ. The CDR3 sequence is 15 residues long. V lost 6 bases and J lost 2; bases outside the gene matches: 8. CDR3 in DNA: TGTGCCAGCAGTTCGACTAGCCCAATCACAGATACGCAGTATTTT. Protein: CASSSTSPITDTQYF.

J is TRBJ1-1 and V is TRBV7-8; 10 bases fit TRBD1. V was pared by 1 base and J by 6 bases, with 8 bases of the junction left unmatched. This CDR3 spans 16 amino acids. Per germline, CDR1 SGHVS and CDR2 FQNEAQ. CDR3 amino acids: CASSLEGDRGRAEAFF. CDR3 bases: TGTGCCAGCAGCTTAGAGGGGGACAGGGGTAGGGCTGAAGCTTTCTTT.

The table lists this clone with a few counts. The chain combines TRBV5-4 with TRBJ2-1, with a weak D call TRBD1 (6 bases). Germline loops: CDR1 SGHNT, CDR2 YYREEE (reference sequence). The CDR3 extends over 17 amino acids. Deletions cut 2 bases from V and 4 bases from J, with 19 bases between. The CDR3 region is CASSFTVRTAIYNEQFF. The CDR3 nucleotides read TGTGCCAGCAGCTTCACGGTCAGGACAGCGATTTACAATGAGCAGTTCTTC.

The chain is built from TRBV5-1 and TRBJ1-4; 10 nucleotides line up with TRBD1. This CDR3 spans 15 amino acids. With 0 bases clipped from V and 6 bases from J, the junction kept 2 bases outside the gene matches. Germline assignment: CDR1 SGHRS and CDR2 YFSETQ. The CDR3 region is CASSLATGGYEKLFF. The CDR3 DNA sequence: TGCGCCAGCAGCTTGGCGACAGGGGGCTATGAAAAACTGTTTTTT.

The rearrangement uses TRBV9 and TRBJ1-2; TRBD1 aligns across 9 bases. Germline V gene sequence: CDR1 SGDLS, CDR2 YYNGEE. The trim removed 4 bases at V and 6 bases at J, leaving 10 bases unmatched. The CDR3 totals 15 residues. The DNA of the CDR3 is TGTGCCAGCAGCATCCGGGACAGGGAGGGCGATGGCTACACCTTC. Encoded protein: CASSIRDREGDGYTF.

Comments on this clone: An end of the junction differs from the germline gene, which may be a read error. V gene TRBV19 combines with J gene TRBJ2-1; D unresolved. The CDR3 length is 13 residues. Germline CDR1 LNHDA, CDR2 SQIVND (reference sequence). CDR3 coding DNA: TGTGCCCCCTCTCCCTGCTCCGACAATGAGCAGTTCTTC. Its translation is CAPSPCSDNEQFF.

The chain uses TRBV6-5 and TRBJ1-2; TRBD1 aligns across 11 bases. CDR1 is MNHEY and CDR2 is SVGAGI in the germline V gene. The CDR3 contains 16 residues. V was pared by 0 bases and J by 4 bases, with 4 bases of the junction left unmatched. CDR3 amino acids: CASSYSRTGGGYGYTF. DNA for the CDR3: TGTGCCAGCAGTTACTCTAGGACAGGGGGCGGCTATGGCTACACCTTC.

A single count supports this clone. The junction departs from germline at one end; a sequencing error may be responsible. This chain links TRBV7-7 with TRBJ1-1; no reliable D call. Per germline, CDR1 SSHAT and CDR2 FNYEAQ (reference sequence). The CDR3 length is 13 residues. CDR3 residues: CASSFGEDTEAFF. CDR3 bases: TGTGCTAGCAGCTTCGGCGAGGACACTGAAGCTTTCTTT.

This chain links TRBV10-3 with TRBJ1-4; the D gene is possibly TRBD1 (5 bases). Per germline, CDR1 ENHRY and CDR2 SYGVKD. V gave up 3 bases and J gave up 5 bases, with 13 bases separating them. The CDR3 sequence is 15 residues long. CDR3 sequence (DNA): TGTGCCATCAGTGACACCCGGGGCTACAATGAAAAACTGTTTTTT. It specifies CAISDTRGYNEKLFF.

The chain combines TRBV11-3 with TRBJ2-3; 9 bases align to TRBD1. The V segment lost 0 bases and the J segment 2 bases; nucleotides outside the gene matches: 3. There are 16 residues in the CDR3. The V gene's germline CDR1 is SGHNT and CDR2 YENEEA. The CDR3 bases are TGTGCCAGCAGCTTAGAGGGGACAGGGATCACAGATACGCAGTATTTT. It is translated as CASSLEGTGITDTQYF.

This clone occurred once. The chain joins TRBV5-1 to TRBJ2-2; possible D gene TRBD1, 6 bases. V was trimmed by 4 bases and J by 0 bases, leaving 16 bases between them. Germline-derived CDR1 and CDR2 are SGHRS and YFSETQ. The CDR3 loop spans 17 amino acids. DNA of the CDR3: TGCGCCAGCAGCGACCCCAGGGGATCCGCGAACACCGGGGAGCTGTTTTTT. It yields the protein CASSDPRGSANTGELFF.

The genes are TRBV5-1 and TRBJ2-3; 10 bases match TRBD2. The CDR3 covers 16 residues. V shed 4 bases, J shed 2 bases, and the junction held 7 bases outside the gene matches. Germline loops: CDR1 SGHRS, CDR2 YFSETQ. The DNA for the CDR3 is TGCGCCAGCAGCCGGCAACTAGCGGGACCCACAGATACGCAGTATTTT. As protein: CASSRQLAGPTDTQYF.

The rearrangement joins TRBV10-3 to TRBJ2-5; unclear D gene. Germline assignment: CDR1 ENHRY and CDR2 SYGVKD. CDR3 length: 14 amino acids. V was pared by 2 bases and J by 3 bases, with 10 bases between. CDR3 residues: CAISEGRSKETQYF. DNA for the CDR3: TGTGCCATCAGTGAGGGGCGGAGCAAAGAGACCCAGTACTTC.

This sequence joins TRBV6-6 and TRBJ1-2; D ambiguous. This CDR3 has 13 residues. V gave up 0 bases and J gave up 7 bases, with 9 bases separating them. Germline lookup yields CDR1 MNHNY and CDR2 SVGAGI (reference sequence). Here the CDR3 DNA reads TGTGCCAGCAGTTACTCTCGGGTTGCTGGCTACACCTTC. Encoded protein: CASSYSRVAGYTF.

DNA for the CDR3: TGTGCCAGCAGTGCCCGTGGGTTGGATAATTCACCCCTCCACTTT. Its protein is CASSARGLDNSPLHF. The V call is TRBV6-6, the J call TRBJ1-6, with no clear D. V was trimmed by 5 bases and J by 5 bases, leaving 13 bases between them. Germline CDR1 MNHNY, CDR2 SVGAGI (reference sequence). This CDR3 is 15 amino acids long.

This rearrangement joins TRBV28 to TRBJ1-2, with D unclear. Trimming removed 6 bases from V and 2 bases from J, with 13 bases in between. Germline CDR1 MDHEN, CDR2 SYDVKM. The CDR3 sequence is 14 residues long. The CDR3 bases are TGTGCCAGCAGAATAGCGCCCAGGAACTATGGCTACACCTTC. Translation: CASRIAPRNYGYTF.

This chain joins TRBV7-2 and TRBJ2-2; D is possibly TRBD1 or TRBD2 (6 bases each). The germline gives CDR1 SGHTA, CDR2 FQGNSA. V dropped 0 bases and J dropped 7 bases, with 15 bases sitting between them. This CDR3 comprises 16 residues. CDR3 nucleotides: TGTGCCAGCAGCTTAGCAGCTCGGGGGCCCGGCGGGGAGCTGTTTTTT. Translating gives CASSLAARGPGGELFF.